The T cell receptor beta chain described here comes from a study of beta chain features in type 1 diabetes. The sequenced template was cDNA made from the entire isolated RNA. TCRdb's copy holds only in-frame clones and misses some; the assay was immunoSEQ multiplex PCR. Of roughly 340,000 clones in the sample, roughly an eighth were seen once. A remark on this clone: The antigen is unknown.

There are 13 residues in the CDR3. V was pared by 7 bases and J by 6 bases, with 13 bases between. CDR1 SNHLY and CDR2 FYNNEI come from the germline V gene. Study-level findings and limits: A definitive answer on HLA type influencing TCRB rearrangement was not reached here. The similarity of naive, central memory and Treg TCRB repertoires appeared greater among patients than among healthy donors. High TCR expression in some cells could lead to their over-representation in cDNA sequencing. Patients with Type 1 diabetes showed moderately but significantly shorter TCRB CDR3s in all four CD4+ subsets.

Sequencing used naive CD4+ T cells from blood. V and J are TRBV2 and TRBJ2-1; D gene uncertain. This TCR was sampled from a woman aged 18 to 35 with type 1 diabetes. The CDR3 DNA sequence: TGTGCCAGCATTGTCTACCCCCCCAATGAGCAGTTCTTC. Translating gives CASIVYPPNEQFF. Together with reference TRBV2 and TRBJ2-1, the CDR3 gives the full variable domain: EPEVTQTPSHQVTQMGQEVILRCVPISNHLYFYWYRQILGQKVEFLVSFYNNEISEKSEIFDDQFSVERPDGSNFTLKIRSTKLEDSAMYFCASIVYPPNEQFFGPGTRLTVL.